This section outlines one T cell receptor beta chain sequence together with its context. As yet, its antigen is unknown. The missing CDR3 end, 3 residues past where the read stops, is filled in from the germline J gene. immunoSEQ multiplex PCR used an average of 1200 ng genomic DNA. Only in-frame clones appear in the TCRdb table, and some are missing; sequencing was by immunoSEQ multiplex PCR. The sample table sets out more than 15,000 clones. The data were taken from a study of T cells in women clearing cervical HPV infection. Across the study: Case blood drawn at lesion detection; control blood after infection cleared. Whole-study findings and limits: CIN3+ cases had significantly higher TCR repertoire richness than controls, but evenness did not differ.

All participants had a single incident cervical HPV16 infection, and prevalent HPV16 infections were excluded. Trimming stripped 4 bases from V and 8 bases from J, with 12 bases between. The germline V gene encodes CDR1 MDHEN and CDR2 SYDVKM. The CDR3 sequence is 13 residues long. The chain has TRBV28 and TRBJ1-3; a weak D match, TRBD1 (6 bases). What was sequenced was blood buffy coat. The receptor was derived from a woman between 18 and 69 years old with a cervical HPV16 infection that either progressed to CIN3+ or cleared (not recorded which). The CDR3 region is CASSYREEDTIYF. The CDR3 DNA, read in part, is TGTGCCAGCAGTTACAGGGAAGAGGACACC.